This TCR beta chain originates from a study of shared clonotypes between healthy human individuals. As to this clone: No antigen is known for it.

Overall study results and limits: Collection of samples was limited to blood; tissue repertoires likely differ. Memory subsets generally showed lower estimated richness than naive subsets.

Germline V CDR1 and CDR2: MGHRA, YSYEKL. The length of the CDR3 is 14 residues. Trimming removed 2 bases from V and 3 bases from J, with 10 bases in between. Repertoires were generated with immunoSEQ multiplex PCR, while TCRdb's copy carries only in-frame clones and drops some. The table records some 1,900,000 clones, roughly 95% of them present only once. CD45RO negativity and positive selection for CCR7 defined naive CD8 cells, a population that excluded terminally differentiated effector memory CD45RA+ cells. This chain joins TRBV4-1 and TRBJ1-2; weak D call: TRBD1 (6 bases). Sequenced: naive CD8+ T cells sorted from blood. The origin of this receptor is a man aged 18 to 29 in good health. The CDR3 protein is CASSQHRDDYGYTF. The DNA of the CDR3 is TGCGCCAGCAGCCAACACAGGGACGACTATGGCTACACCTTC.